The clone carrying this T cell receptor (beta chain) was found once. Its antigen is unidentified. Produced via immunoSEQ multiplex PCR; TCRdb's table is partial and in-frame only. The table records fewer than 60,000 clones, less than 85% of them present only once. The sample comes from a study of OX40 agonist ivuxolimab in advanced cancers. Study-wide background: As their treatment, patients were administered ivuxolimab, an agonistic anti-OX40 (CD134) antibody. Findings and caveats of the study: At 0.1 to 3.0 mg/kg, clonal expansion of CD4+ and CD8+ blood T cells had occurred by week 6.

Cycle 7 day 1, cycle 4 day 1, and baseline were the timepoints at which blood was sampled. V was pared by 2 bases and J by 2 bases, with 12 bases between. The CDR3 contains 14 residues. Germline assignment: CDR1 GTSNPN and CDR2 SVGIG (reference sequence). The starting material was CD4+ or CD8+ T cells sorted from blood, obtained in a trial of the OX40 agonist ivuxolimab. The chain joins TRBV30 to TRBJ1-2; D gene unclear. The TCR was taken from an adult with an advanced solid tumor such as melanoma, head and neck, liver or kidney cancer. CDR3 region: CAWSMVQANYGYTF. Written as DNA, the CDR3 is TGTGCCTGGAGTATGGTGCAGGCGAACTATGGCTACACCTTC. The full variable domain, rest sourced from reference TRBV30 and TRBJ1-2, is SQTIHQWPATLVQPVGSPLSLECTVEGTSNPNLYWYRQAAGRGLQLLFYSVGIGQISSEVPQNLSASRPQDRQFILSSKKLLLSDSGFYLCAWSMVQANYGYTFGSGTRLTVV.